This note documents a single TCR beta chain sequence. V was pared by 6 bases and J by 8 bases, with 10 bases of the junction left unmatched. The CDR3 totals 14 residues. Germline CDR1 LNHDA, CDR2 SQIVND (reference sequence). Assay: immunoSEQ multiplex PCR; the TCRdb copy retains only in-frame clones and omits some. This table holds about 140,000 clones, approximately 90% found once. This sample is drawn from a study of OX40 agonist ivuxolimab in advanced cancers. V and J are TRBV19 and TRBJ2-1; 7 positions match TRBD2. This receptor was identified in an adult with an advanced solid tumor such as melanoma, head and neck, liver or kidney cancer. The specimen was CD4+ or CD8+ T cells sorted from blood, collected in a trial of the OX40 agonist ivuxolimab. CDR3 in DNA: TGTGCCAGTAGATATAGTCTCGCGGGAGATGAGCAGTTCTTC. This encodes CASRYSLAGDEQFF.